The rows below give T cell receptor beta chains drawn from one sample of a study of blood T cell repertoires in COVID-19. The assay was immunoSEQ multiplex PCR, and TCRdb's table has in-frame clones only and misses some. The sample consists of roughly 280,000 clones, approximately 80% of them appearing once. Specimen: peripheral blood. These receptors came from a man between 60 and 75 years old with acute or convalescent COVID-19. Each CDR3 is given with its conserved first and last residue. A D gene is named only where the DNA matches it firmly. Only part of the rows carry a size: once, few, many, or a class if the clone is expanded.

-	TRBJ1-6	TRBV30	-	CAWSLRGTTGNSPLHF	TGTGCCTGGAGCCTAAGGGGGACAACCGGTAATTCACCCCTCCACTTT
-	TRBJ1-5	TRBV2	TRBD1	CASKGDRQPQHF	TGTGCCAGCAAGGGGGACAGACAGCCCCAGCATTTT
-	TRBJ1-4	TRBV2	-	CASSVGPGGEKLFF	TGTGCCAGCAGTGTTGGGCCGGGGGGTGAAAAACTGTTTTTT
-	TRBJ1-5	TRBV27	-	CASSLIPRQAGQPQHF	TGTGCCAGCAGTTTAATCCCCCGACAGGCTGGTCAGCCCCAGCATTTT
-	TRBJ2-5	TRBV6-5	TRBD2	CASSYLAGAQETQYF	TGTGCCAGCAGTTACTTAGCGGGGGCCCAAGAGACCCAGTACTTC
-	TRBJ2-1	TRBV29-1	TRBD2	CSVAGLAGVGEQFF	TGCAGCGTTGCAGGACTAGCGGGAGTTGGAGAGCAGTTCTTC
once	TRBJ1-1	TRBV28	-	CASSLAGRSQNTEAFF	TGTGCCAGCAGTTTAGCTGGGAGGAGCCAGAACACTGAAGCTTTCTTT
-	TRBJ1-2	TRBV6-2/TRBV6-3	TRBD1	CASSYSFITGDGYTF	TGTGCCAGCAGTTACAGTTTTATAACAGGGGATGGCTACACCTTC
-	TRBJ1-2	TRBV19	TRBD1	CASSPQGQVYGYTF	TGTGCCAGTAGTCCCCAGGGACAGGTCTATGGCTACACCTTC
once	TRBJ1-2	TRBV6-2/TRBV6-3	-	CASSYTDYGYTF	TGTGCCAGCAGTTACACAGACTATGGCTACACCTTC